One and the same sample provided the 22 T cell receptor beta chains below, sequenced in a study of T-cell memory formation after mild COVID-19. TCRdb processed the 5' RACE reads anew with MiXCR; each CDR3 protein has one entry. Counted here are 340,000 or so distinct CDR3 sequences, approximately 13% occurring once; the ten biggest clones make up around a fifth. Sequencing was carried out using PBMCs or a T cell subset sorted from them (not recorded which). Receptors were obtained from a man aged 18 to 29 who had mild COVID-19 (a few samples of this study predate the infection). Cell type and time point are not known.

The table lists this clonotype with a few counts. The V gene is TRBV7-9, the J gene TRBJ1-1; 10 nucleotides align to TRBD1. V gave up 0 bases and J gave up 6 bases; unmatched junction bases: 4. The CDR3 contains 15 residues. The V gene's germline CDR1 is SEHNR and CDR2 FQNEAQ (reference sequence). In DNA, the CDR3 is TGTGCCAGCAGCTTAGCGAGGGACAGGGGATCTGAAGCTTTCTTT. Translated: CASSLARDRGSEAFF.

The CDR3 bases are TGCGCCAGCAGCCTACAAGACAGAGATAACACTGAAGCTTTCTTT. Its protein product is CASSLQDRDNTEAFF. The chain employs TRBV5-1 and TRBJ1-1, with D tentatively TRBD1 (5 bases). Per germline, CDR1 SGHRS and CDR2 YFSETQ. The CDR3 runs to 15 residues. Trimming stripped 4 bases from V and 2 bases from J, with 15 bases between.

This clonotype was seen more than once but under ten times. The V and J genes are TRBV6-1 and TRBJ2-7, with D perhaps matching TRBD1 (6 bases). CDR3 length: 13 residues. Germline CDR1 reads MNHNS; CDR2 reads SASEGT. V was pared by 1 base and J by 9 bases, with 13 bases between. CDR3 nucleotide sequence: TGTGCCAGCAGTGAAGTTACAGGGAATAGGCAGTACTTC. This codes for CASSEVTGNRQYF.

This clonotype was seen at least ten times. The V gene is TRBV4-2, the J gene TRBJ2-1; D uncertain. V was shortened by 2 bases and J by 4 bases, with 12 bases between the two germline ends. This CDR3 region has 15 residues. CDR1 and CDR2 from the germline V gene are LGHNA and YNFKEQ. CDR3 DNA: TGTGCCAGCAGCCAACTGGCCCAATCTTACAATGAGCAGTTCTTC. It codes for CASSQLAQSYNEQFF.

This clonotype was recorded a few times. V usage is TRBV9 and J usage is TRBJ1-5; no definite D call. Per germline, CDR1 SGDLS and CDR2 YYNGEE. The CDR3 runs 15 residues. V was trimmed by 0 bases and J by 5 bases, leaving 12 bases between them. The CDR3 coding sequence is TGTGCCAGCAGCGTAGATGGTACATTGGATCAGCCCCAGCATTTT. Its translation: CASSVDGTLDQPQHF.

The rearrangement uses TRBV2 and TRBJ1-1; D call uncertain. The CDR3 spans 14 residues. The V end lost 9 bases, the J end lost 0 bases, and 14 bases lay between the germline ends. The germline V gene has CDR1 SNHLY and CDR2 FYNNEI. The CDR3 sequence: CARKLSPMNTEAFF. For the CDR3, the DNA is TGTGCCAGAAAGCTCTCCCCTATGAACACTGAAGCTTTCTTT. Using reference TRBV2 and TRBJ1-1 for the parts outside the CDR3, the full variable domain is EPEVTQTPSHQVTQMGQEVILRCVPISNHLYFYWYRQILGQKVEFLVSFYNNEISEKSEIFDDQFSVERPDGSNFTLKIRSTKLEDSAMYFCARKLSPMNTEAFFGQGTRLTVV.

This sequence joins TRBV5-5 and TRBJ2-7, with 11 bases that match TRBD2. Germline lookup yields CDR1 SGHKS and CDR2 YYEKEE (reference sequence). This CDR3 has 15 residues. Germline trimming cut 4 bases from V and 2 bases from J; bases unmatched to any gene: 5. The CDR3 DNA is TGTGCCAGCAGCATACTAGCGGGGGTCGCCTACGAGCAGTACGTC. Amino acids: CASSILAGVAYEQYV.

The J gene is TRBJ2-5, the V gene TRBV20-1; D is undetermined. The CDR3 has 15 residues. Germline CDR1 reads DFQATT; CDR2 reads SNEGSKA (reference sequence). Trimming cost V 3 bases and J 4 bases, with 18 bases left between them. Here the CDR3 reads CSARAAGGVGETQYF. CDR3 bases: TGCAGTGCTAGGGCGGCCGGTGGGGTAGGAGAGACCCAGTACTTC.

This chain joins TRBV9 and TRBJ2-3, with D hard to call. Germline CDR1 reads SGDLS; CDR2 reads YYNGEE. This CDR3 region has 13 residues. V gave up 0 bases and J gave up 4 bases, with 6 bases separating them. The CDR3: CASSVVESDTQYF. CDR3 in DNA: TGTGCCAGCAGCGTAGTAGAGTCAGATACGCAGTATTTT.

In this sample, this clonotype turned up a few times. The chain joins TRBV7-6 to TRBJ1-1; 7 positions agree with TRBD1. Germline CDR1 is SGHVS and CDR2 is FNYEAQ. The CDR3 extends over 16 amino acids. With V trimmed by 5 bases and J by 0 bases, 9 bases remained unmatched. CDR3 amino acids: CASSPRQGLLNTEAFF. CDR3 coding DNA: TGTGCCAGCAGCCCCCGACAGGGACTCCTGAACACTGAAGCTTTCTTT.

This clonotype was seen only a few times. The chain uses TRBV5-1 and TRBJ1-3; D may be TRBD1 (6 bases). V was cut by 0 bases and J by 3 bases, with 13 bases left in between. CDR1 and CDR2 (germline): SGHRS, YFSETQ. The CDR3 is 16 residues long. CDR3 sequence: CASSLGQELSGNTIYF. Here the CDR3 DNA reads TGCGCCAGCAGCTTGGGACAGGAGCTAAGTGGAAACACCATATATTTT.

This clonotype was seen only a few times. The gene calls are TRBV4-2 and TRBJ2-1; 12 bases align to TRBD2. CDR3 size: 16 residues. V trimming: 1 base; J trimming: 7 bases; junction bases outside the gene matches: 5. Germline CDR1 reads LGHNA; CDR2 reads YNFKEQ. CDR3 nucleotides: TGTGCCAGCAGCCAAGGGGGACTAGCGGGCAAGAATGAGCAGTTCTTC. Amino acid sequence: CASSQGGLAGKNEQFF.

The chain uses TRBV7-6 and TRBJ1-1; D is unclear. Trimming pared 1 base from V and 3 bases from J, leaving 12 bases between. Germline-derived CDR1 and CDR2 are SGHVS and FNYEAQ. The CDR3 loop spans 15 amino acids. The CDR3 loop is CASSLGRERDTEAFF. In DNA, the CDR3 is TGTGCCAGCAGCTTAGGAAGGGAGAGGGACACTGAAGCTTTCTTT.

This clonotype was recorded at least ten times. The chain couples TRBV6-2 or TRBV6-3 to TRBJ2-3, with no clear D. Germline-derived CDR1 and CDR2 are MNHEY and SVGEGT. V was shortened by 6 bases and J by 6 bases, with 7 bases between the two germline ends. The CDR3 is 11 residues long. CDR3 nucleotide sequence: TGTGCCAGCAGGCGTCTCGATACGCAGTATTTT. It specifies CASRRLDTQYF.

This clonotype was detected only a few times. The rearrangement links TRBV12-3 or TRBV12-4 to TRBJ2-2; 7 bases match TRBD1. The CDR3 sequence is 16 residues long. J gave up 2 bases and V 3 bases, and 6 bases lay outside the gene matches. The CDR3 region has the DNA TGTGCCAGCAGTTTGGGTACAGGGGTAAACACCGGGGAGCTGTTTTTT. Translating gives CASSLGTGVNTGELFF.

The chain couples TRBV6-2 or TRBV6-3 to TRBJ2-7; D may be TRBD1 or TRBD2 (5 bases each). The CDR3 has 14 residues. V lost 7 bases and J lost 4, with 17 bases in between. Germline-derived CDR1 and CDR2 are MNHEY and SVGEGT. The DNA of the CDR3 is TGTGCCAGCACCACGCACGAGAGGGGATACGAGCAGTACGTC. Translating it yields CASTTHERGYEQYV.

The CDR3 spells CASSLLQGAGEKLFF. The CDR3 DNA is TGTGCCAGCAGTCTCCTACAGGGGGCAGGAGAAAAACTGTTTTTT. The rearrangement joins TRBV6-6 to TRBJ1-4; the match to TRBD1 covers 9 bases. Germline assignment: CDR1 MNHNY and CDR2 SVGAGI (reference sequence). The V gene end was trimmed by 5 bases and the J gene end by 8 bases; junction bases not matched to a gene: 9. CDR3 length: 15 amino acids.

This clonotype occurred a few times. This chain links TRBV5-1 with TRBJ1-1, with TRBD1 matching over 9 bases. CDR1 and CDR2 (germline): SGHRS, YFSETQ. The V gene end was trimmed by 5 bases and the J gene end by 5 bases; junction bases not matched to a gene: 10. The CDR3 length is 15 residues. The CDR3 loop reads CASRTRGQGKTEAFF. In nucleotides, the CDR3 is TGCGCCAGCAGAACGCGGGGACAGGGTAAAACTGAAGCTTTCTTT.

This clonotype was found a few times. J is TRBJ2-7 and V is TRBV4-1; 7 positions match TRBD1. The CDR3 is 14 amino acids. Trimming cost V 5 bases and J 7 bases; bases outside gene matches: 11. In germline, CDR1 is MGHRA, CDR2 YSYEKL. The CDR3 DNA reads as TGCGCCAGCAGCACCCGGACAGGCGACCCAGAGCAGTACTTC. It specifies CASSTRTGDPEQYF.

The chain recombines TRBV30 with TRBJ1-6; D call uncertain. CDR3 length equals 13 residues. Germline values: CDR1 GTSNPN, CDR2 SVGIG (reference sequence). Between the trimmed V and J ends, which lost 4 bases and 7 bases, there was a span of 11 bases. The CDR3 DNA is TGTGCCTGGACTTATAGGGCCAATTCACCCCTCCACTTT. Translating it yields CAWTYRANSPLHF.

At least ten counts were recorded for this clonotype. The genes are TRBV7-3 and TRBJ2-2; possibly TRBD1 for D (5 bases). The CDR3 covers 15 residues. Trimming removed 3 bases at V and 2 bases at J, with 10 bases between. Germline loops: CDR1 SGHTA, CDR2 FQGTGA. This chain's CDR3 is CASSLGQLNTGELFF. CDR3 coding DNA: TGTGCCAGCAGCTTGGGGCAGCTAAACACCGGGGAGCTGTTTTTT. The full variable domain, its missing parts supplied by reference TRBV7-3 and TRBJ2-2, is GAGVSQTPSNKVTEKGKYVELRCDPISGHTALYWYRQSLGQGPEFLIYFQGTGAADDSGLPNDRFFAVRPEGSVSTLKIQRTERGDSAVYLCASSLGQLNTGELFFGEGSRLTVL.

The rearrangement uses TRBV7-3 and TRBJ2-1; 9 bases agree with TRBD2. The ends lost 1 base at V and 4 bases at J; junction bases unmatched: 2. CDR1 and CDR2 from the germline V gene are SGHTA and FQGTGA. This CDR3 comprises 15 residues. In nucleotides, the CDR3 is TGTGCCAGCAGCTTAAATAGCGGGGGATACAATGAGCAGTTCTTC. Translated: CASSLNSGGYNEQFF.